The 2 T cell receptor beta chains listed next were all sequenced from one sample in a study of blood T cells in healthy people across ages. With a J-beta primer mix and a sample-barcoded 5' primer, a second PCR ran about 7 to 11 cycles. TCRdb called the 5' RACE reads again in MiXCR, with one record for every CDR3 protein. Of 550,000 to 600,000 distinct CDR3 sequences in the sample, 40% to 55% were seen once. The specimen was blood. The source of these receptors is a man aged 80 or over in good health.

The V and J genes are TRBV14 and TRBJ1-6, with D tentatively TRBD1 (5 bases). V was pared by 0 bases and J by 5 bases, with 8 bases between. CDR1 SGHDN and CDR2 FVKESK come from the germline V gene. This CDR3 is built from 15 residues. The CDR3 DNA follows: TGTGCCAGCAGCCAAGATGCGGGGCATAATTCACCCCTCCACTTT. The encoded protein is CASSQDAGHNSPLHF.

There are a few counts of this clonotype. V usage is TRBV20-1 and J usage is TRBJ1-6, with no clear D. The V end lost 1 base, the J end lost 9 bases, and 10 bases lay between the germline ends. The CDR3 length is 13 residues. Germline V gene data show CDR1 as DFQATT and CDR2 as SNEGSKA (reference sequence). The DNA of the CDR3 is TGCAGTGCTAGAGGGGTAGGGTCTTCACCCCTCCACTTT. Translation gives CSARGVGSSPLHF.